This passage covers 10 T cell receptor beta chains from one sample sequenced in a study of T cells in Graves' hyperthyroidism and ophthalmopathy. Amplification of TCR beta CDR3 regions was performed using RNA transcripts as template. Primed by the HTBI set, a first-round RT-PCR was run on the TCR CDR3. In TCRdb, the multiplex PCR reads were re-called with MiXCR into one record per CDR3 protein. The repertoire has hundreds of thousands of distinct CDR3 sequences, roughly 32% of them found once; the top ten carry around a third. Sequencing was carried out using blood. The receptors come from a middle-aged woman with Graves' hyperthyroidism.

The chain employs TRBV15 and TRBJ1-2; TRBD1 is a possible D gene (6 bases). The V gene lost 8 bases and the J gene lost 8 bases, with 15 bases spanning the gap. CDR1 LNHNV and CDR2 YYDKDF come from the germline V gene (reference sequence). The CDR3 has 12 residues. This CDR3 reads CATRQAQGGYTF. CDR3 DNA sequence: TGTGCCACCCGACAGGCTCAAGGGGGCTACACCTTC.

This clonotype was detected many times. The rearrangement joins TRBV7-2 to TRBJ1-1, with unresolved D. This CDR3 has 13 residues. The ends were cut back, 3 bases at V and 3 bases at J, with 8 bases in the middle. Germline V lookup: CDR1 SGHTA, CDR2 FQGNSA. The DNA of the CDR3 is TGTGCCAGCAGCTTCTGGGAGTACACTGAAGCTTTCTTT. Translated, it gives CASSFWEYTEAFF.

A word on this clonotype: A much larger clonotype is one base distant, so this may be a read error. No conserved phenylalanine or tryptophan is present at the end of the CDR3, so a read error is the likely explanation. The rearrangement uses TRBV7-2 and TRBJ1-5; 7 bases line up with TRBD1. This CDR3 region has 14 residues. In germline, CDR1 is SGHTA, CDR2 FQGNSA. The ends lost 2 bases at V and 5 bases at J; junction bases unmatched: 3. CDR3 residues: CASSLQGVYQPQHV. CDR3 coding DNA: TGTGCCAGCAGCTTACAGGGGGTCTATCAGCCCCAGCATGTT.

This clonotype appeared many times. This chain joins TRBV15 and TRBJ1-5; 9 bases agree with TRBD1. With 3 bases clipped from V and 2 bases from J, the junction kept 5 bases outside the gene matches. This CDR3 contains 16 residues. CDR1 is LNHNV, CDR2 YYDKDF, per germline (reference sequence). CDR3 loop: CATSRSWTGGNQPQHF. The CDR3 DNA is TGTGCCACCAGCAGGTCCTGGACAGGGGGCAATCAGCCCCAGCATTTT.

This clonotype was found many times. The rearrangement uses TRBV29-1 and TRBJ2-7, with D possibly TRBD2 on 6 matching bases. From germline, CDR1 is SQVTM and CDR2 ANQGSEA. The CDR3 extends over 14 amino acids. V gave up 3 bases and J gave up 1 base, with 13 bases separating them. CDR3 protein: CSVDHGGNSYEQYF. CDR3 DNA sequence: TGCAGCGTTGATCATGGGGGGAATTCCTACGAGCAGTACTTC.

The chain links TRBV4-3 to TRBJ2-7; D remains unclear. The CDR3 consists of 16 residues. Between the trimmed V and J ends, which lost 0 bases and 6 bases, there was a span of 18 bases. Germline V CDR1 and CDR2: LGHNA, YSLEER. In DNA, the CDR3 is TGCGCCAGCAGCCAAGATTTTGGGTACCTCCTTTCCGAGCAGTACTTC. The encoded protein is CASSQDFGYLLSEQYF.

This chain uses TRBV9 with TRBJ2-1; 8 bases line up with TRBD1. The CDR3 totals 15 residues. V lost 2 bases to trimming and J lost 8 bases; unmatched junction nucleotides: 9. CDR1 is SGDLS, CDR2 YYNGEE, per germline. The CDR3 reads CASSVTGQAFHEQFF. DNA of the CDR3: TGTGCCAGCAGCGTTACGGGACAGGCCTTCCATGAGCAGTTCTTC. The whole variable domain, remainder taken from reference TRBV9 and TRBJ2-1, is DSGVTQTPKHLITATGQRVTLRCSPRSGDLSVYWYQQSLDQGLQFLIQYYNGEERAKGNILERFSAQQFPDLHSELNLSSLELGDSALYFCASSVTGQAFHEQFFGPGTRLTVL.

This clonotype was picked up many times. The V call is TRBV20-1, the J call TRBJ2-7, with TRBD1 as a possible D gene (5 bases). V lost 2 bases, J lost 7 bases, and 18 bases lay in between. CDR1 and CDR2 (germline): DFQATT, SNEGSKA (reference sequence). This CDR3 has 14 amino acids. The CDR3 coding sequence is TGCAGTGCTAGAACTGTGCAGGGCTATGAGGAGCAGTACTTC. Amino acid sequence: CSARTVQGYEEQYF.

This chain links TRBV7-2 with TRBJ1-2, with TRBD1 as a possible D gene (5 bases). Germline CDR1 is SGHTA and CDR2 is FQGNSA. The CDR3 extends over 13 amino acids. Deletions cut 5 bases from V and 6 bases from J, with 13 bases between. The CDR3 here is CASSPNGGHGYTF. CDR3 sequence (DNA): TGTGCCAGCAGCCCAAACGGGGGACATGGCTACACCTTC.

This clonotype was seen a handful of times. The J gene is TRBJ1-2, the V gene TRBV5-5; D is uncertain. CDR1 and CDR2 from the germline V gene are SGHKS and YYEKEE (reference sequence). This CDR3 has 13 residues. Trimming took 4 bases from V and 1 from J, leaving 8 bases between them. This chain's CDR3 is CASSPEINYGYTF. The DNA of the CDR3 is TGTGCCAGCAGCCCCGAAATTAACTATGGCTACACCTTC.